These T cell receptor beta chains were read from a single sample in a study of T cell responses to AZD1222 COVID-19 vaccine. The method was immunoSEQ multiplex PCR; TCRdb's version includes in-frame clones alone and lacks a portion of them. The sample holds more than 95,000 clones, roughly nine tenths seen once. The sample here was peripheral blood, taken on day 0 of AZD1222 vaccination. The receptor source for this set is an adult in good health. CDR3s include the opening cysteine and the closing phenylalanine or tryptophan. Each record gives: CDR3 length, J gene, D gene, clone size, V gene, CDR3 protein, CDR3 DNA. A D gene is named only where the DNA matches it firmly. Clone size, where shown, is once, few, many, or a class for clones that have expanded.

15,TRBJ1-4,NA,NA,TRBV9,CASSVRGARNEKLFF,TGTGCCAGCAGCGTAAGGGGGGCGCGGAATGAAAAACTGTTTTTT
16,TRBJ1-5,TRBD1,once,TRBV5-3,CARNTAGTGPGQPQHF,TGTGCCAGAAATACAGCCGGGACAGGGCCCGGTCAGCCCCAGCATTTT
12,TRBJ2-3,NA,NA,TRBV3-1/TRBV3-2,CASSHSFGTQYF,TGTGCCAGCAGCCACTCCTTTGGCACGCAGTATTTT
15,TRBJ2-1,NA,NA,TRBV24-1,CATSDPGLDGNEQFF,TGTGCCACCAGTGATCCAGGGCTGGATGGAAATGAGCAGTTCTTC
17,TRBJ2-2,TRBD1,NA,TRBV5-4,CASSPPGQGFIAGELFF,TGTGCCAGCAGCCCACCGGGACAGGGGTTTATCGCCGGGGAGCTGTTTTTT
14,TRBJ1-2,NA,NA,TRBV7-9,CASSSGHLLGGYTF,TGTGCCAGCAGCTCGGGACACCTTCTTGGGGGCTACACCTTC
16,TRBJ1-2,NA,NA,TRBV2,CASSLFRDGHPYGYTF,TGTGCCAGCAGTTTGTTCCGGGACGGACACCCGTATGGCTACACCTTC
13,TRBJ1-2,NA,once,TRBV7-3,CASSPRTGDGYTF,TGTGCCAGCAGCCCTCGGACCGGGGATGGCTACACCTTC
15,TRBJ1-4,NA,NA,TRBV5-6,CASSASGTPNEKLFF,TGTGCCAGCAGCGCCTCCGGGACACCTAATGAAAAACTGTTTTTT
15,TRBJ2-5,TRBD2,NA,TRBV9,CASSVTSGSQETQYF,TGTGCCAGCAGCGTGACTAGCGGGAGCCAAGAGACCCAGTACTTC
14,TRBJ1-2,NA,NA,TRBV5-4,CASSLALTGYGYTF,TGTGCCAGCAGCTTGGCCTTGACAGGATATGGCTACACCTTC
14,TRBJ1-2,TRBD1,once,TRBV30,CAWSETGAGYGYTF,TGTGCCTGGAGTGAGACAGGGGCGGGCTATGGCTACACCTTC
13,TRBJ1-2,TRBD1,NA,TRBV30,CAWGVAGGYGYTF,TGTGCCTGGGGAGTAGCAGGGGGCTATGGCTACACCTTC
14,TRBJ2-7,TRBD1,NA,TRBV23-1,CASTLVRGGHEQYF,TGCGCCAGCACCCTGGTGAGAGGGGGCCACGAGCAGTACTTC
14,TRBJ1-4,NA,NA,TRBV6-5,CASSPGQSNEKLFF,TGTGCCAGCAGTCCAGGACAGAGTAATGAAAAACTGTTTTTT
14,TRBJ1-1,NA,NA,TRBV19,CASSNRQEDTEAFF,TGTGCCAGTAGTAATCGGCAGGAGGACACTGAAGCTTTCTTT
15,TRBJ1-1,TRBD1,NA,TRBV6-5,CASSTGETLNTEAFF,TGTGCCAGCAGCACAGGGGAAACCCTGAACACTGAAGCTTTCTTT
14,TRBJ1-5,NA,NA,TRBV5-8,CASSPPGGGWPQHF,TGTGCCAGCAGCCCGCCGGGTGGTGGATGGCCCCAGCATTTT
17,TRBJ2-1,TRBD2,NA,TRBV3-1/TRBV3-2,CASSQGSGTSGRLEQFF,TGTGCCAGCAGCCAAGGATCCGGGACTAGCGGGAGGCTTGAGCAGTTCTTC
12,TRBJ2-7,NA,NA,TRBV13,CASSTPGAEQYF,TGTGCCAGCAGCACTCCCGGGGCCGAGCAGTACTTC
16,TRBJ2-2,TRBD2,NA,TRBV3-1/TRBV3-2,CASSTRTSGNTGELFF,TGTGCCAGCAGCACCCGGACTAGCGGGAACACCGGGGAGCTGTTTTTT
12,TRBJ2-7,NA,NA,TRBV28,CATSTDPYEQYF,TGTGCCACCTCGACTGATCCTTACGAGCAGTACTTC
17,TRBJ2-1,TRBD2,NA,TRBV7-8,CASITARTSGPYNEQFF,TGTGCCAGCATCACCGCTCGGACTAGCGGCCCCTACAATGAGCAGTTCTTC
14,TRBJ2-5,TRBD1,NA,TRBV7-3,CASSSQGAGETQYF,TGTGCCAGCAGCTCACAGGGGGCAGGAGAGACCCAGTACTTC
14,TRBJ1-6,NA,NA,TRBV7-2,CASSLVLYNSPLHF,TGTGCCAGCAGCTTAGTCCTTTATAATTCACCCCTCCACTTT
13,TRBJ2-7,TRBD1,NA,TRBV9,CASSGDRTYEQYF,TGTGCCAGCAGCGGGGACAGAACATACGAGCAGTACTTC
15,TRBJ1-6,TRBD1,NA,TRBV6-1,CASSFFQGAGSPLHF,TGTGCCAGCAGTTTCTTTCAGGGGGCAGGTTCACCCCTCCACTTT
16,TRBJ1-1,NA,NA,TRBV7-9,CASSLANSLKNTEAFF,TGTGCCAGCAGCTTAGCGAACAGTCTAAAAAACACTGAAGCTTTCTTT
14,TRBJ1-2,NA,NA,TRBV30,CASFGGRSNYGYTF,TGTGCCTCCTTTGGGGGGCGAAGCAACTATGGCTACACCTTC
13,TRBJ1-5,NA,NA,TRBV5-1,CASIQVSNQPQHF,TGCGCCAGCATTCAGGTGAGCAATCAGCCCCAGCATTTT
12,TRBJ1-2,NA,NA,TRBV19,CASSIFGGGYTF,TGTGCCAGTAGTATATTTGGAGGAGGCTACACCTTC
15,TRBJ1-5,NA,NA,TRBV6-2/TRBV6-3,CASSGGQATNQPQHF,TGTGCCAGCAGTGGTGGGCAGGCGACCAATCAGCCCCAGCATTTT
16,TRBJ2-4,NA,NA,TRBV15,CATSPAGSIAKNIQYF,TGTGCCACCAGTCCTGCGGGGAGTATAGCCAAAAACATTCAGTACTTC
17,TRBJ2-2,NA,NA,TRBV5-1,CASSSPGFLSGTGELFF,TGCGCCAGCAGCTCACCAGGGTTCCTATCGGGCACCGGGGAGCTGTTTTTT
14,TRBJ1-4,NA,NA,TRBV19,CASSPGTVHGKLFF,TGTGCCAGTAGTCCAGGGACCGTACATGGAAAACTGTTTTTT
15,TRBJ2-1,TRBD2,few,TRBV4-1,CASSPGLAGANEQFF,TGCGCCAGCAGCCCAGGACTAGCGGGAGCCAATGAGCAGTTCTTC
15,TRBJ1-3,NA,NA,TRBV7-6,CASSLAPAGGNTIYF,TGTGCCAGCAGCTTAGCGCCGGCCGGCGGAAACACCATATATTTT
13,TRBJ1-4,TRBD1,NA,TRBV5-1,CASKTGEREKLFF,TGCGCCAGTAAGACAGGGGAGAGAGAAAAACTGTTTTTT
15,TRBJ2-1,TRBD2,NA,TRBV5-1,CASSLLAGVEYEQFF,TGCGCCAGCAGCTTGTTGGCGGGAGTCGAGTATGAGCAGTTCTTC
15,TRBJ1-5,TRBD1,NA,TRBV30,CAWRDGQDRNQPQHF,TGTGCCTGGAGAGACGGACAGGACAGAAATCAGCCCCAGCATTTT
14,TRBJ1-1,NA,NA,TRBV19,CASSNRALNTEAFF,TGTGCCAGTAGTAATCGGGCTTTGAACACTGAAGCTTTCTTT